The T cell receptor (beta chain) under discussion was sequenced for a study of blood T cell repertoires in COVID-19. Whole-study context: PBMCs, B-cell-depleted T cells, or T cells provided the cDNA or gDNA that made up the material.

Authors' processing steps: Scientists estimated how many nucleated cells there were by amplifying reference gene primers. The assay was immunoSEQ multiplex PCR, and TCRdb's table has in-frame clones only and misses some. The DNA gave D and trimming, while V, J and clone size come from that table. The sample lists over 150,000 clones, roughly 87% occurring once. A Seattle source enrolled patients during active infection and followed them longitudinally. From germline, CDR1 is MDHEN and CDR2 SYDVKM. Trimming shortened V by 7 bases and J by 3 bases, and 26 bases separated the two germline ends. The CDR3 length is 18 residues. A few counts support this clone.

The sequence came from a woman in her seventies with COVID-19, enrolled during active disease. The chain is built from TRBV28 and TRBJ2-3; weak D call: TRBD2 (6 bases). The material sequenced was peripheral blood. This CDR3 is CASIPSLGVREETDTQYF. DNA of the CDR3: TGTGCCAGCATCCCATCACTTGGTGTCAGGGAGGAGACAGATACGCAGTATTTT.